The 13 T cell receptor beta chains below were found in one sample sequenced in a study of shared T cell receptors in the human thymus. This table comes from immunoSEQ multiplex PCR, and its TCRdb copy is limited to in-frame clones, with some not included. The sample consists of hundreds of thousands of clones, roughly 74% of them appearing once. This same sample was also part of a study on human thymus T cells.

Sequencing was done on a sample of thymocytes. Receptors were obtained from a boy under three years old with a congenital heart defect.

This clone occurred a few times. The chain couples TRBV5-8 to TRBJ2-1; 7 bases align to TRBD2. Germline assignment: CDR1 SGHTS and CDR2 YDEGEE. Trimming removed 6 bases from V and 8 bases from J; junction bases left unmatched: 14. This CDR3 spans 15 amino acids. CDR3 loop: CASTPWGRAVDEQFF. CDR3 DNA sequence: TGTGCCAGCACCCCATGGGGGAGGGCCGTTGATGAGCAGTTCTTC.

The rearrangement joins TRBV13 to TRBJ2-1; 13 bases are shared with TRBD2. From germline, CDR1 is PRHDT and CDR2 FYEKMQ (reference sequence). The V and J ends lost 4 bases and 6 bases, in that order; junction bases with no gene match: 15. CDR3 length equals 19 residues. CDR3 loop: CASSSTVFSTSGRRNEQFF. The CDR3 DNA reads TGTGCCAGCAGCTCGACAGTTTTTTCGACTAGCGGGAGGCGCAATGAGCAGTTCTTC.

The chain joins TRBV7-9 to TRBJ2-7; possibly TRBD2 for D (6 bases). Between the trimmed V and J ends, which lost 1 base and 0 bases, there was a span of 19 bases. The CDR3 runs to 18 residues. The germline V gene encodes CDR1 SEHNR and CDR2 FQNEAQ (reference sequence). The CDR3 sequence is CASSLGLVRGLSSYEQYF. The CDR3 DNA reads TGTGCCAGCAGCTTAGGTCTTGTTAGGGGACTTAGCTCCTACGAGCAGTACTTC.

The chain carries TRBV30 and TRBJ1-2, with D tentatively TRBD1 (5 bases). In germline, CDR1 is GTSNPN, CDR2 SVGIG (reference sequence). CDR3 length: 15 residues. V dropped 1 base and J dropped 2 bases, with 14 bases sitting between them. The CDR3 protein is CAWSADRTPNYGYTF. The CDR3 DNA reads as TGTGCCTGGAGTGCCGACAGAACTCCAAACTATGGCTACACCTTC.

This chain uses TRBV6-5 with TRBJ1-2; D is unclear. The V gene's germline CDR1 is MNHEY and CDR2 SVGAGI. The V end was cut by 8 bases, the J end by 4 bases, with 20 bases between. The length of the CDR3 is 15 residues. CDR3 sequence reads: CASHLCYLGSYGYTF. CDR3 in DNA: TGTGCCAGCCACCTCTGTTATTTGGGGAGCTATGGCTACACCTTC.

V is TRBV28 and J is TRBJ2-7, with D maybe TRBD1 (6 bases). CDR1 MDHEN and CDR2 SYDVKM come from the germline V gene. The V and J ends lost 6 bases and 4 bases respectively, with 16 bases between them. The CDR3 loop spans 14 amino acids. The CDR3 here is CASRLTGTKYEQYF. For the CDR3, the DNA is TGTGCCAGCAGACTTACCGGGACAAAATACGAGCAGTACTTC. Full variable domain (missing parts from reference TRBV28 and TRBJ2-7): DVKVTQSSRYLVKRTGEKVFLECVQDMDHENMFWYRQDPGLGLRLIYFSYDVKMKEKGDIPEGYSVSREKKERFSLILESASTNQTSMYLCASRLTGTKYEQYFGPGTRLTVT.

This clone was found a few times. The CDR3 loop reads CSVDLAGCGETQYF. As DNA, the CDR3 is TGCAGCGTTGATCTTGCGGGTTGCGGAGAGACCCAGTACTTC. The rearrangement uses TRBV29-1 and TRBJ2-5; tentatively, D is TRBD2 (5 bases). This CDR3 has 14 amino acids. In germline, CDR1 is SQVTM, CDR2 ANQGSEA. V lost 3 bases, J lost 4 bases, and 15 bases lay in between.

This rearrangement joins TRBV5-4 to TRBJ2-7, with D possibly being TRBD2 (6 bases). The germline V gene encodes CDR1 SGHNT and CDR2 YYREEE (reference sequence). The CDR3 runs to 17 residues. V dropped 0 bases and J dropped 5 bases, with 21 bases sitting between them. Here the CDR3 DNA reads TGTGCCAGCAGCTTGGGGAGTAGCGGATACAAGGTGCACGAGCAGTACTTC. As protein: CASSLGSSGYKVHEQYF.

V and J are TRBV12-5 and TRBJ2-1; 11 bases are shared with TRBD2. The germline V gene has CDR1 LGHNT and CDR2 FRNRAP. This CDR3 region has 19 residues. Losses at the gene ends were 0 bases for V and 2 bases for J; bases not matched to a gene: 9. CDR3 sequence: CASGLVMVAGGPPYNEQFF. In DNA form, the CDR3 reads TGTGCTAGTGGTTTGGTAATGGTAGCGGGAGGGCCCCCCTACAATGAGCAGTTCTTC.

This clone appeared a few times. The V call is TRBV7-9, the J call TRBJ2-4; maybe TRBD1 (6 bases). The germline CDR1 and CDR2 sequences are SEHNR and FQNEAQ (reference sequence). The CDR3 length is 15 residues. V was cut by 4 bases and J by 0 bases, with 10 bases left in between. CDR3 in amino acids: CASSYTGTAKNIQYF. CDR3 sequence (DNA): TGTGCCAGCAGCTATACAGGGACAGCCAAAAACATTCAGTACTTC.

The chain couples TRBV6-4 to TRBJ1-2; 7 bases are shared with TRBD1. Looked up from germline, CDR1 is MRHNA and CDR2 is SNTAGT. The CDR3 is 18 amino acids. The V segment lost 6 bases and the J segment 3 bases; nucleotides outside the gene matches: 19. CDR3 DNA sequence: TGTGCCAGCAGGAAAGGGGAATCACACAGGGGACCGTACTATGGCTACACCTTC. Translated: CASRKGESHRGPYYGYTF.

In its sample, this clone was seen once. The gene calls are TRBV27 and TRBJ2-3; D may be TRBD2 (5 bases). V was clipped by 9 bases and J by 5 bases, with 15 bases between them. Germline CDR1 reads MNHEY; CDR2 reads SMNVEV (reference sequence). The CDR3 consists of 13 residues. The CDR3 DNA reads TGTGCCAGTAGACCCGCGAGGGTAGATACGCAGTATTTT. Residues: CASRPARVDTQYF.

The chain combines TRBV27 with TRBJ1-1; TRBD1 is a possible D gene (6 bases). This CDR3 comprises 15 residues. CDR1 and CDR2 (germline): MNHEY, SMNVEV (reference sequence). Trimming removed 5 bases at V and 3 bases at J, with 16 bases between. The CDR3 region has the DNA TGTGCCAGCAGTCCGAGAGCCTCAGGGGACACTGAAGCTTTCTTT. Translated: CASSPRASGDTEAFF.